The clone carrying this T cell receptor (beta chain) is a singleton in its sample. Its antigen is as yet unknown. The data stem from a study of OX40 agonist ivuxolimab in advanced cancers. Broader study findings: On average, CD8+ T cells had more expanded clones than CD4+. Some nonresponders additionally presented with little normalized T-cell clonal expansion.

Only in-frame clones appear in the TCRdb table, and some are missing; sequencing was by immunoSEQ multiplex PCR. The sample contains nearly 80,000 clones, 80% to 95% of which appear only once. Blood sampling took place at baseline, cycle 4 day 1, and cycle 7 day 1. The germline V gene encodes CDR1 LNHDA and CDR2 SQIVND (reference sequence). The V and J ends lost 5 bases and 5 bases, in that order; junction bases with no gene match: 13. The CDR3 is 16 residues long. The TCR was taken from an adult with an advanced solid tumor such as melanoma, head and neck, liver or kidney cancer. The V gene is TRBV19, the J gene TRBJ2-5; 8 nucleotides match TRBD2. The sample here was CD4+ or CD8+ T cells sorted from blood, taken in a trial of the OX40 agonist ivuxolimab. The CDR3 sequence is CASSSGSGERTETQYF. CDR3 nucleotide sequence: TGTGCCAGTAGTTCGGGTAGCGGGGAGCGTACGGAGACCCAGTACTTC.